The text below deals with one T cell receptor (beta chain). Its specificity is unknown. Some clones are missing from TCRdb's copy, which holds only in-frame ones; the method was immunoSEQ multiplex PCR. Of about 40,000 clones in the sample, around 90% were seen once. The CDR3 runs 14 residues. The ends were cut back, 0 bases at V and 6 bases at J, with 10 bases in the middle. Germline V lookup: CDR1 SGDLS, CDR2 YYNGEE. The sample belongs to a study of T cells in localized non-small cell lung cancer. Whole-study results and caveats: Longer survival (overall) was linked to higher T cell density in blood. Tumor showed lower T cell clonality than uninvolved adjacent lung, where it was highest. There were a median around 59 of the top 100 tumor clones appearing in adjacent lung. It remains possible that heterogeneity exists, since only one tumor region was sequenced.

This sequence originates from a man aged 18 to 50 with stage I lung adenocarcinoma. The material was peripheral blood, obtained before any cancer treatment. The chain couples TRBV9 to TRBJ2-1, with D maybe TRBD1 (5 bases). CDR3 residues: CASSVGAGFNEQFF. CDR3 nucleotide sequence: TGTGCCAGCAGCGTAGGGGCAGGGTTCAATGAGCAGTTCTTC.